These 11 T cell receptor beta chains were all obtained from the same sample, sequenced in a study of cytomegalovirus exposure and HLA in healthy donors. PCR amplification relied on 60 Vbeta primers (plus 13 Jbeta primers). The repertoire was sequenced with immunoSEQ multiplex PCR; TCRdb's copy has only in-frame clones and lacks some. The sample includes under 300,000 clones, around 81% seen only once; the top ten take around 8.3%. Input material: PBMCs. The source of these receptors is an older woman in good health and CMV-seropositive.

The chain couples TRBV6-5 to TRBJ1-4; TRBD1 matches 9 bases. Germline V gives CDR1 MNHEY, CDR2 SVGAGI. V dropped 1 base and J dropped 8; count of bases not matched to a gene: 8. CDR3 size: 16 residues. The CDR3 nucleotides read TGTGCCAGCAGTTACTGGCGGGACAGGGAGCGAGAAAAACTGTTTTTT. Amino acid sequence: CASSYWRDREREKLFF.

The chain carries TRBV9 and TRBJ2-2; 7 bases are a match to TRBD1. Germline V gives CDR1 SGDLS, CDR2 YYNGEE. CDR3 size: 14 residues. Trimming cost V 4 bases and J 4 bases; bases outside gene matches: 4. In DNA form, the CDR3 reads TGTGCCAGCAGCCCGGGACAGAGCACCGGGGAGCTGTTTTTT. Residues: CASSPGQSTGELFF.

This clone has just a few counts. The rearrangement joins TRBV7-2 to TRBJ1-1, with 7 bases that match TRBD1. Germline loops: CDR1 SGHTA, CDR2 FQGNSA. The CDR3 consists of 14 residues. V lost 5 bases and J lost 5; bases outside the gene matches: 8. As DNA, the CDR3 is TGTGCCAGCAGCCAAGACAGGGTGGGGACTGAAGCTTTCTTT. This sequence encodes CASSQDRVGTEAFF. Combining the CDR3 with reference TRBV7-2 and TRBJ1-1 gives the whole variable domain GAGVSQSPSNKVTEKGKDVELRCDPISGHTALYWYRQSLGQGLEFLIYFQGNSAPDKSGLPSDRFSAERTGGSVSTLTIQRTQQEDSAVYLCASSQDRVGTEAFFGQGTRLTVV.

The J gene is TRBJ2-7, the V gene TRBV5-1; D is perhaps TRBD1 (5 bases). CDR1 is SGHRS, CDR2 YFSETQ, per germline. Trimming shortened V by 4 bases and J by 2 bases, and 13 bases separated the two germline ends. The CDR3 has 14 amino acids. The CDR3 reads CASSGMGRAYEQYF. The CDR3 nucleotides are TGCGCCAGCAGCGGGATGGGCAGGGCCTACGAGCAGTACTTC.

This clone was counted only a few times. This sequence joins TRBV6-5 and TRBJ2-7, with TRBD1 matching 9 bases. V dropped 6 bases and J dropped 4; count of bases not matched to a gene: 10. The CDR3 covers 15 residues. Per germline, CDR1 MNHEY and CDR2 SVGAGI. DNA for the CDR3: TGTGCCAGCAGCCAAGGCACAGGGGGCCGTTACGAGCAGTACTTC. It codes for CASSQGTGGRYEQYF.

This clone appeared once. The rearrangement uses TRBV5-1 and TRBJ2-1; 7 bases are shared with TRBD2. The germline V gene has CDR1 SGHRS and CDR2 YFSETQ. J lost 8 bases, V lost 0 bases, and 5 bases had no gene match. CDR3 length: 14 residues. The DNA for the CDR3 is TGCGCCAGCAGCTTGGACACTAGCGCATATGAGCAGTTCTTC. Protein product: CASSLDTSAYEQFF.

This chain joins TRBV7-9 and TRBJ2-7; 7 nucleotides align to TRBD1. The CDR3 runs 13 residues. The J segment lost 6 bases and the V segment lost 5 bases, leaving 7 bases of the junction unmatched. Germline V gene data show CDR1 as SEHNR and CDR2 as FQNEAQ (reference sequence). CDR3 region: CASSTNRGVEQYF. Written as DNA, the CDR3 is TGTGCCAGCAGCACCAACAGGGGTGTCGAGCAGTACTTC.

The CDR3 reads CASSLTGGGNEQYF. CDR3 nucleotides: TGCGCCAGCAGCCTGACAGGGGGTGGTAACGAGCAGTACTTC. This chain connects TRBV5-1 to TRBJ2-7; 9 bases agree with TRBD1. Germline trimming cut 4 bases from V and 5 bases from J; bases unmatched to any gene: 7. Germline-derived CDR1 and CDR2 are SGHRS and YFSETQ. The CDR3 is made up of 14 amino acids. The whole variable domain, remainder taken from reference TRBV5-1 and TRBJ2-7, is KAGVTQTPRYLIKTRGQQVTLSCSPISGHRSVSWYQQTPGQGLQFLFEYFSETQRNKGNFPGRFSGRQFSNSRSEMNVSTLELGDSALYLCASSLTGGGNEQYFGPGTRLTVT.

The J gene is TRBJ1-2, the V gene TRBV7-9; TRBD1 aligns across 7 bases. The V segment lost 1 base and the J segment 2 bases; nucleotides outside the gene matches: 4. The CDR3 is 15 amino acids. The germline gives CDR1 SEHNR, CDR2 FQNEAQ (reference sequence). The CDR3 reads CASSLGDRYNYGYTF. CDR3 bases: TGTGCCAGCAGCTTAGGGGACAGATACAACTATGGCTACACCTTC.

This chain connects TRBV19 to TRBJ2-1, with 7 bases lining up with TRBD1. The germline V gene encodes CDR1 LNHDA and CDR2 SQIVND (reference sequence). The CDR3 contains 14 residues. Trimming cost V 6 bases and J 5 bases; bases outside gene matches: 7. The CDR3 DNA reads as TGTGCCAGTAGACAGGGGCGAGTGCACAATGAGCAGTTCTTC. Protein product: CASRQGRVHNEQFF.

This clone showed up just once. This chain connects TRBV4-1 to TRBJ1-5; maybe TRBD1 (5 bases). V was pared by 5 bases and J by 10 bases, with 27 bases between. The germline gives CDR1 MGHRA, CDR2 YSYEKL. The CDR3 contains 17 residues. CDR3 bases: TGCGCCAGCAGCTCACTACCCCCCCAGGCGGTTGACAGACCCCAGCATTTT. It codes for CASSSLPPQAVDRPQHF.